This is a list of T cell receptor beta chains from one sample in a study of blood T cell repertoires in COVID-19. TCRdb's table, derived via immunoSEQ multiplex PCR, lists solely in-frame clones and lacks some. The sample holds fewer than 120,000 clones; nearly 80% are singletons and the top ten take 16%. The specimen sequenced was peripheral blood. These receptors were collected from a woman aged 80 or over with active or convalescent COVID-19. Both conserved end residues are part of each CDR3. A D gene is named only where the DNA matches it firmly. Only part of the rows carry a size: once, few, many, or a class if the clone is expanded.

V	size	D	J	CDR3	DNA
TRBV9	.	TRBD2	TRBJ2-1	CASSFLAGGSYNEQFF	TGTGCCAGCAGCTTTCTAGCGGGAGGCTCCTACAATGAGCAGTTCTTC
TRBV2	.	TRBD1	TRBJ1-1	CASTMYSGTGTEAFF	TGTGCCAGCACTATGTACTCCGGGACAGGAACTGAAGCTTTCTTT
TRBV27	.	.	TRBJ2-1	CASSLAPLTYNEQFF	TGTGCCAGCAGTCTAGCCCCCCTAACCTACAATGAGCAGTTCTTC
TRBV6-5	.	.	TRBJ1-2	CASSYSLLAENYGYTF	TGTGCCAGCAGTTACTCGTTATTAGCAGAGAACTATGGCTACACCTTC
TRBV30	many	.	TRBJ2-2	CAWKTTGVETGELFF	TGTGCCTGGAAGACGACAGGAGTAGAAACCGGGGAGCTGTTTTTT
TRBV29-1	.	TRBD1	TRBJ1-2	CSVSRTGTAYGYTF	TGCAGCGTTTCCAGGACAGGGACGGCCTATGGCTACACCTTC
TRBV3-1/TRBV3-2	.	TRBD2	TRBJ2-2	CASRLAGGRSTGELFF	TGTGCCAGCAGACTAGCGGGAGGGCGTAGCACCGGGGAGCTGTTTTTT
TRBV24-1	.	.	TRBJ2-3	CATSDVGYRATDTQYF	TGTGCCACCAGTGATGTGGGTTACAGGGCCACAGATACGCAGTATTTT
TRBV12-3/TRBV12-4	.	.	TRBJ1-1	CASSPWRDTEAFF	TGTGCCAGCAGCCCCTGGAGGGACACTGAAGCTTTCTTT
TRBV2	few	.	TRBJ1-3	CASSEGASSGNTIYF	TGTGCCAGCAGTGAGGGAGCGTCCTCTGGAAACACCATATATTTT
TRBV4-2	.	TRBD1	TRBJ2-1	CASKPGQGFYNEQFF	TGTGCCAGCAAACCGGGACAGGGCTTCTACAATGAGCAGTTCTTC
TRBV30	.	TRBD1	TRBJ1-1	CAWTRTGPEAFF	TGTGCCTGGACCCGGACAGGGCCTGAAGCTTTCTTT
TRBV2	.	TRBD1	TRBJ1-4	CASGQGGEKLFF	TGTGCCAGCGGACAGGGGGGGGAAAAACTGTTTTTT
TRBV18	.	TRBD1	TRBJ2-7	CASSETGLFYEQYF	TGTGCCAGCTCCGAGACAGGGTTATTCTACGAGCAGTACTTC
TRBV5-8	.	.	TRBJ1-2	CASSLYMNYGYTF	TGTGCCAGCAGCTTGTACATGAACTATGGCTACACCTTC
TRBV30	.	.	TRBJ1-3	CAWSRTSSGNTIYF	TGTGCCTGGAGCAGGACAAGCTCTGGAAACACCATATATTTT
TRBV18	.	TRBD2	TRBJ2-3	CASSPRASGRADTQYF	TGTGCCAGCTCACCTCGGGCTAGCGGGAGGGCAGATACGCAGTATTTT
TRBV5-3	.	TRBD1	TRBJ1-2	CARSPRDRYGYTF	TGTGCCAGAAGCCCCCGGGACAGATATGGCTACACCTTC
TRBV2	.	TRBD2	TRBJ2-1	CASRVGLAGQNEQFF	TGTGCCAGCAGGGTGGGACTAGCGGGCCAGAATGAGCAGTTCTTC
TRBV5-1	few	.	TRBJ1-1	CASSFNDRTEAFF	TGCGCCAGCAGCTTCAACGATCGGACTGAAGCTTTCTTT
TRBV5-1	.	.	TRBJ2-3	CASSLGSTDTQYF	TGCGCCAGCAGCTTGGGTTCGACAGATACGCAGTATTTT
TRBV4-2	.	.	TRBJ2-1	CASRPLATSYNEQFF	TGTGCCAGCAGACCCCTAGCGACTAGTTACAATGAGCAGTTCTTC
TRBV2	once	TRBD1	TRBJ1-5	CASSDGTGISNQPQHF	TGTGCCAGCAGTGACGGGACAGGCATTAGCAATCAGCCCCAGCATTTT
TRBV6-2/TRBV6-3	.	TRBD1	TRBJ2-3	CASSYSGRGHPDTQYF	TGTGCCAGCAGTTACTCGGGCAGGGGGCATCCAGATACGCAGTATTTT
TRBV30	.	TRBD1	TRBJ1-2	CAWSVQGMWSYGYTF	TGTGCCTGGAGTGTACAGGGGATGTGGAGCTATGGCTACACCTTC
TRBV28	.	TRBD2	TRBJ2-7	CASSPWGAEGGEQYF	TGTGCCAGCAGTCCGTGGGGAGCGGAGGGAGGGGAGCAGTACTTC
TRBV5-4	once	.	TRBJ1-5	CASSSFGQPNQPQHF	TGTGCCAGCAGCTCTTTCGGACAGCCCAATCAGCCCCAGCATTTT
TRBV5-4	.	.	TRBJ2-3	CASSSGPDGADTQYF	TGTGCCAGCAGCTCCGGACCCGACGGGGCAGATACGCAGTATTTT
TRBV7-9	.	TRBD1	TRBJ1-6	CASSLIQGSSYNSPLHF	TGTGCCAGCAGCTTGATACAGGGGAGCTCCTATAATTCACCCCTCCACTTT
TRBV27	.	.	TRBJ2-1	CASTPGPYNEQFF	TGTGCCAGCACTCCTGGGCCCTACAATGAGCAGTTCTTC
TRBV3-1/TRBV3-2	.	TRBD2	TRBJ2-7	CASSFGLAGEQYF	TGTGCCAGCAGCTTCGGACTAGCGGGAGAGCAGTACTTC
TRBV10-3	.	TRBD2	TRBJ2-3	CAISTSGRAGTDTQYF	TGTGCCATCAGTACTAGCGGGAGGGCCGGGACAGATACGCAGTATTTT
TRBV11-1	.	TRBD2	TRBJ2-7	CASSAGLAGAYEQYF	TGTGCCAGCAGTGCCGGACTAGCGGGAGCCTACGAGCAGTACTTC
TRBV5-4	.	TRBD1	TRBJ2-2	CASSLGQGVAGELFF	TGTGCCAGCAGCCTCGGACAGGGGGTAGCCGGGGAGCTGTTTTTT
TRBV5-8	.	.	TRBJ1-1	CASSLVGGWSTEAFF	TGTGCCAGCAGCTTGGTGGGGGGATGGAGCACTGAAGCTTTCTTT
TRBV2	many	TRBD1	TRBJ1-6	CASRTGTASNSPLHF	TGTGCCAGCAGAACCGGGACAGCCAGTAATTCACCCCTCCACTTT
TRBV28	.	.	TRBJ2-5	CASTLIPRGPQETQYF	TGTGCCAGCACCTTAATCCCGCGGGGCCCACAAGAGACCCAGTACTTC
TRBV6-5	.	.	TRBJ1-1	CASSYTGINTEAFF	TGTGCCAGCAGTTACACAGGAATTAACACTGAAGCTTTCTTT
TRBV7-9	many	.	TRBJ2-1	CASRFTFKASSGYNEQFF	TGTGCCAGCAGGTTCACCTTTAAGGCTAGCTCAGGTTACAATGAGCAGTTCTTC
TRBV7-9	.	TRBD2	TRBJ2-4	CASSQSGNVIAKNIQYF	TGTGCCAGCAGCCAGAGCGGGAACGTAATAGCCAAAAACATTCAGTACTTC
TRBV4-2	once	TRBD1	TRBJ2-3	CASSQRQGAGLNTQYF	TGTGCCAGCAGCCAAAGACAGGGGGCCGGTTTGAATACGCAGTATTTT
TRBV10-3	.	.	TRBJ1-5	CAISEIWTTGMGSNQPQHF	TGTGCCATCAGTGAAATTTGGACAACAGGGATGGGGAGCAATCAGCCCCAGCATTTT
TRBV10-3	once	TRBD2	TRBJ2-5	CAISDSGLAAQETQYF	TGTGCCATCAGTGATTCGGGACTAGCGGCACAAGAGACCCAGTACTTC
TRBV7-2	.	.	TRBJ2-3	CASSLAADTQYF	TGTGCCAGCAGCCTGGCTGCAGATACGCAGTATTTT
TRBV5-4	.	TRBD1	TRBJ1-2	CASSLVMGTGLGYTF	TGTGCCAGCAGCTTGGTAATGGGGACAGGGCTAGGCTACACCTTC
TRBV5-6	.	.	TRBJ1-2	CASSYEQGGIYYGYTF	TGTGCCAGCAGCTACGAACAGGGAGGGATTTACTATGGCTACACCTTC
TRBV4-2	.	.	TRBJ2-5	CASSQDLAGREETQYF	TGTGCCAGCAGCCAAGATCTTGCGGGAAGGGAAGAGACCCAGTACTTC
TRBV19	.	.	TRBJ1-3	CASTPGGSSGNTIYF	TGTGCCAGTACCCCGGGCGGGAGCTCTGGAAACACCATATATTTT
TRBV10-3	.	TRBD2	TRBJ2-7	CAISESPSGRIYEQYF	TGTGCCATCAGTGAGTCCCCTAGCGGGAGAATCTACGAGCAGTACTTC
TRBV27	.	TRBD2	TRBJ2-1	CASSRAGVSFLNEQFF	TGTGCCAGCAGTCGAGCGGGAGTTTCCTTTTTGAATGAGCAGTTCTTC
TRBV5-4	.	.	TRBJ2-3	CASSGDPGLQPTDTQYF	TGTGCCAGCAGTGGGGACCCGGGACTCCAACCCACAGATACGCAGTATTTT
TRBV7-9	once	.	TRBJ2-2	CARTNGTNTGELFF	TGTGCCAGGACCAACGGGACGAACACCGGGGAGCTGTTTTTT
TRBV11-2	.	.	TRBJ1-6	CASSSGQNSPLHF	TGTGCCAGCAGTTCAGGACAGAATTCACCCCTCCACTTT